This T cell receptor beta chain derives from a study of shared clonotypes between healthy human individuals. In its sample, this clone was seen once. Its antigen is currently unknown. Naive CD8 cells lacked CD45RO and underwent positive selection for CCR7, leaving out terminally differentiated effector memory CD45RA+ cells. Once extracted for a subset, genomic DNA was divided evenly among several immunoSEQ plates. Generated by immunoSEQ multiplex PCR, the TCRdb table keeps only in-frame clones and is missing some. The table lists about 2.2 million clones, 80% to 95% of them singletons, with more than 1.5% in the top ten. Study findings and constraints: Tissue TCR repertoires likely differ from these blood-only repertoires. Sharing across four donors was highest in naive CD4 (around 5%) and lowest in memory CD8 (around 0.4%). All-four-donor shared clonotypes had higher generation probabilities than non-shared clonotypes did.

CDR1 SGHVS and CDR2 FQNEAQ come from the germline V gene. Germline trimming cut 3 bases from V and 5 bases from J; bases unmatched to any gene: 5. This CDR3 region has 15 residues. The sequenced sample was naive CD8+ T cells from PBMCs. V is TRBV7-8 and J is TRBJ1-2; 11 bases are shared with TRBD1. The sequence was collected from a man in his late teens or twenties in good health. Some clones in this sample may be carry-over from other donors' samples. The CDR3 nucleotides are TGTGCCAGCAGCTTCCCGGGGACAGGGGGATATGGCTACACCTTC. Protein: CASSFPGTGGYGYTF.